Listed below are T cell receptor beta chains from one sample, sequenced in a study of PD-1 blockade in classical Hodgkin lymphoma. Sequencing was performed with immunoSEQ multiplex PCR; in TCRdb, only in-frame clones are kept and a portion is missing. The table shows approximately 100,000 clones, with roughly 92% occurring only once. The sample was peripheral blood mononuclear cells (PBMCs), taken at baseline. The receptors come from a human donor with classical Hodgkin lymphoma. Each CDR3 is given with its conserved first and last residue. D genes are given only for firm matches. A row's size may be missing; if present it is once, few, many or a size class.

v_gene	abundance	d_gene	j_gene	CDR3aa	CDR3nt
TRBV27	.	TRBD1	TRBJ2-3	CASSLPGQGYSDTQYF	TGTGCCAGCAGTTTACCGGGACAGGGTTATTCAGATACGCAGTATTTT
TRBV27	.	TRBD1	TRBJ1-4	CASSLFADRGRSNEKLFF	TGTGCCAGCAGTTTATTTGCGGACAGGGGCCGATCTAATGAAAAACTGTTTTTT
TRBV19	.	TRBD2	TRBJ2-3	CASSIRAGGPNTQYF	TGTGCCAGTAGTATAAGAGCGGGAGGGCCGAATACGCAGTATTTT
TRBV28	.	.	TRBJ2-7	CASSSSLREAYEQYF	TGTGCCAGCAGTTCCTCCCTCAGGGAAGCCTACGAGCAGTACTTC
TRBV14	.	.	TRBJ2-7	CASSQDKQDPYEQYF	TGTGCCAGCAGCCAAGATAAACAGGACCCCTACGAGCAGTACTTC
TRBV6-1	.	.	TRBJ1-2	CATTTVYGYTF	TGTGCCACCACGACAGTTTATGGCTACACCTTC
TRBV4-1	.	.	TRBJ1-2	CASSQGGFYGYTF	TGCGCCAGCAGCCAAGGGGGATTCTATGGCTACACCTTC
TRBV27	.	.	TRBJ2-6	CASSLQGIGSSGANVLTF	TGTGCCAGCAGTTTACAGGGGATTGGGAGCTCTGGGGCCAACGTCCTGACTTTC
TRBV30	.	TRBD1	TRBJ2-7	CAWSGDRGSYEQYF	TGTGCCTGGAGTGGCGACAGGGGATCCTACGAGCAGTACTTC
TRBV6-1	.	.	TRBJ1-2	CASSEQIVLGLAQGYTF	TGTGCCAGCAGTGAACAAATCGTCCTGGGGTTAGCGCAGGGCTACACCTTC
TRBV6-5	.	.	TRBJ1-1	CASTKAGRMNTEAFF	TGTGCCAGCACTAAGGCGGGACGGATGAACACTGAAGCTTTCTTT
TRBV28	.	.	TRBJ1-2	CASSDGINYGYTF	TGTGCCAGCAGCGATGGTATTAACTATGGCTACACCTTC
TRBV27	.	.	TRBJ2-5	CASSPQSTLETQYF	TGTGCCAGCAGTCCTCAGTCAACCCTAGAGACCCAGTACTTC
TRBV2	.	TRBD1	TRBJ1-2	CASRRGTVYGYTF	TGTGCCAGCAGGAGGGGGACAGTCTATGGCTACACCTTC
TRBV7-9	.	.	TRBJ1-3	CASSLAFSGNTIYF	TGTGCCAGCAGCTTAGCCTTTTCCGGAAACACCATATATTTT
TRBV12-5	.	.	TRBJ1-5	CASGFQPNQPQHF	TGTGCTAGTGGTTTTCAGCCTAATCAGCCCCAGCATTTT
TRBV29-1	.	.	TRBJ2-2	CSVEDLPGRTGELFF	TGCAGCGTTGAAGATTTGCCAGGGAGGACCGGGGAGCTGTTTTTT
TRBV6-1	.	TRBD1	TRBJ1-1	CASRDDRDREAFF	TGTGCCAGCAGGGATGACAGGGACCGTGAAGCTTTCTTT
TRBV25-1	.	.	TRBJ2-7	CASSEFGRGKYEQYF	TGTGCCAGCAGTGAATTCGGCAGGGGAAAATACGAGCAGTACTTC
TRBV19	.	.	TRBJ2-6	CASTLDLRHSGANVLTF	TGTGCCAGTACCCTTGATCTAAGGCACTCTGGGGCCAACGTCCTGACTTTC
TRBV7-9	.	.	TRBJ1-2	CASSLIGKDGYTF	TGTGCCAGCAGCTTAATCGGGAAGGACGGCTACACCTTC
TRBV28	.	.	TRBJ2-7	CASSFLGPAYEQYF	TGTGCCAGCAGTTTTCTAGGGCCCGCCTACGAGCAGTACTTC
TRBV6-1	once	.	TRBJ1-1	CASSEAIISGSGTEAFF	TGTGCCAGCAGTGAAGCCATAATCTCAGGGTCTGGCACTGAAGCTTTCTTT
TRBV19	.	TRBD2	TRBJ2-5	CASSSPAGRLKTQYF	TGTGCCAGTAGTAGCCCAGCGGGAAGGCTAAAGACCCAGTACTTC
TRBV19	.	TRBD1	TRBJ2-5	CASSRGDRGAETQYF	TGTGCCAGCTCGCGGGGCGACAGGGGGGCTGAGACCCAGTACTTC
TRBV5-4	.	.	TRBJ1-2	CASSLWAFDGYTF	TGTGCCAGCAGCTTGTGGGCCTTCGATGGCTACACCTTC
TRBV10-2	.	.	TRBJ2-7	CASSESTGLSSYEQYF	TGCGCCAGCAGTGAGTCTACAGGGTTAAGCTCCTACGAGCAGTACTTC
TRBV19	.	TRBD1	TRBJ1-2	CASSQDRGYGYTF	TGTGCCAGTAGTCAAGACAGGGGGTATGGCTACACCTTC
TRBV19	.	TRBD2	TRBJ2-3	CASSTSGREDTQYF	TGTGCCAGTAGTACGAGCGGGAGGGAGGATACGCAGTATTTT
TRBV6-5	.	TRBD2	TRBJ2-1	CASSSLGGTTYNEQFF	TGTGCCAGCAGTTCCCTCGGGGGGACTACCTACAATGAGCAGTTCTTC
TRBV5-4	.	TRBD2	TRBJ2-5	CASSSLGLAAVSGTQYF	TGTGCCAGCAGCTCCCTCGGACTAGCGGCCGTCTCAGGGACCCAGTACTTC
TRBV19	.	.	TRBJ1-5	CASSIRGAPQHF	TGTGCCAGTAGTATAAGGGGGGCGCCTCAGCATTTT
TRBV7-9	once	.	TRBJ2-7	CASSLAHVGGLAISYEQYF	TGTGCCAGCAGCTTAGCCCACGTAGGGGGTCTAGCGATCTCCTACGAGCAGTACTTC
TRBV29-1	.	.	TRBJ2-1	CSVDPSAYNEQFF	TGCAGCGTTGACCCTAGCGCCTACAATGAGCAGTTCTTC
TRBV5-4	.	TRBD2	TRBJ2-7	CASSREGGRGVYEQYF	TGTGCCAGCAGCCGGGAGGGCGGGAGAGGGGTCTACGAGCAGTACTTC
TRBV19	.	TRBD1	TRBJ1-4	CASSIHRGLTEKLFF	TGTGCCAGTAGTATCCACAGGGGGCTAACGGAAAAACTGTTTTTT
TRBV19	.	.	TRBJ1-5	CASSIGGPTNQPQHF	TGTGCCAGTAGTATCGGGGGCCCCACCAATCAGCCCCAGCATTTT
TRBV6-5	.	.	TRBJ1-3	CASSRGGGNTIYF	TGTGCCAGCAGCCGCGGAGGGGGAAACACCATATATTTT
TRBV14	few	.	TRBJ1-1	CASSQGGPTEAFF	TGTGCCAGCAGCCAAGGGGGGCCCACTGAAGCTTTCTTT
TRBV11-3	once	.	TRBJ2-4	CASSLGPLHPIQYF	TGTGCCAGCAGCTTAGGACCCCTTCATCCCATTCAGTACTTC
TRBV11-2	.	TRBD2	TRBJ2-7	CASSLSPSGSHEQYF	TGTGCCAGCAGCTTATCTCCTAGCGGGAGCCACGAGCAGTACTTC